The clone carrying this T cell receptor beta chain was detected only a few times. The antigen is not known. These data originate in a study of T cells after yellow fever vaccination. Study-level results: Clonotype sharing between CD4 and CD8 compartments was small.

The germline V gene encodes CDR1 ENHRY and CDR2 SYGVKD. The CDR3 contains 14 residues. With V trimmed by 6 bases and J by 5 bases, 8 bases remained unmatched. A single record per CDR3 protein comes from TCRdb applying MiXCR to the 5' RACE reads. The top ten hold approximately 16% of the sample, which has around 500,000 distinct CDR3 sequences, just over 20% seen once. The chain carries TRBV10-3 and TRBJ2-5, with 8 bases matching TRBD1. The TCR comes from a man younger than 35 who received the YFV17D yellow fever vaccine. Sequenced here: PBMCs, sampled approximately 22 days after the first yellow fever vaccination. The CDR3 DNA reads TGTGCCATCAGCGGGCACAGGGGGTACGAGACCCAGTACTTC. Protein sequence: CAISGHRGYETQYF.